The entry below gives a single T cell receptor beta chain sequence along with its context. Antigen: not known. Using its own MiXCR run on the 5' RACE reads, TCRdb lists one record per CDR3 protein. Here the sample spans roughly 290,000 distinct CDR3 sequences, about 8.1% being singletons. Per germline, CDR1 MDHEN and CDR2 SYDVKM. The germline V and J ends were trimmed by 3 bases and 4 bases, with 16 bases remaining between them. The CDR3 covers 15 residues. These data originate in a study of identical twins. The study, taken as a whole, reports: Zero-insertion analyses were open to partial confounding by invariant MAIT and iNKT cells.

These records were also assigned to another study, of yellow fever vaccine responses in identical twins. That work adds: Twins showed a vaccine T cell response that reportedly seemed partly convergent, partly personalized.

The J gene is TRBJ2-7, the V gene TRBV28, with D possibly matching TRBD1 (5 bases). This clonotype was sampled from a woman under 30 in good health. Sample: memory (CD45RO+) T cells sorted from blood. The CDR3 bases are TGTGCCAGCAGTTTCCCACAGGCGAGGAGTTACGAGCAGTACTTC. This gives the protein CASSFPQARSYEQYF.